One TCR beta chain is described in this entry. This sample was taken from a study of blood T cell repertoires in COVID-19. The CDR3 extends over 15 amino acids. The ends lost 4 bases at V and 0 bases at J; junction bases unmatched: 3. Germline V lookup: CDR1 LGHDT, CDR2 YNNKEL (reference sequence). The age range of participants was about 18 to 95 years, with residence in under 25 US areas. Participant-given clinical history determined each cohort assignment. In the authors' workflow: How many nucleated cells were present was estimated from reference gene primer amplification. Assay used: immunoSEQ multiplex PCR; TCRdb lists only in-frame clones, some missing. That table gives V, J and clone size, and the DNA gave D and trimming. The sample consists of around 220,000 clones, 84% of them appearing once.

The sample taken for sequencing was PBMCs or T cells enriched from blood (not recorded which). This chain joins TRBV3-1 (or the pseudogene TRBV3-2) and TRBJ2-3; 8 nucleotides agree with TRBD2. The TCR sequence derives from a middle-aged woman who had recovered from COVID-19. The CDR3 sequence: CASSRREASTDTQYF. The DNA for the CDR3 is TGTGCCAGCAGCCGGCGGGAGGCTAGCACAGATACGCAGTATTTT.